This TCR beta chain emerged from a study of blood T cell repertoires in COVID-19. Study background: COVID-19 samples, acute and convalescent, were from the United States, Italy and Spain.

This clone was observed a handful of times. The germline V gene has CDR1 SGHDT and CDR2 YYEEEE. V dropped 4 bases and J dropped 2 bases, with 9 bases sitting between them. The CDR3 has 13 amino acids. Assignment of participants to cohorts was predicated upon participant-reported clinical history. This table comes from immunoSEQ multiplex PCR, and its TCRdb copy is limited to in-frame clones, with some not included. The sample includes roughly 140,000 clones, over 70% of them seen just once. Source material: PBMCs or T cells enriched from blood (not recorded which). This chain links TRBV5-6 with TRBJ1-2; D is perhaps TRBD1 (5 bases). This receptor was obtained from a man between 60 and 75 years old who had recovered from COVID-19. The CDR3 protein is CASSRYRNYGYTF. The CDR3 nucleotides are TGTGCCAGCAGCCGATACAGGAACTATGGCTACACCTTC.